This T cell receptor (beta chain) was recorded in a study of blood T cells in healthy people across ages (dated by TCRdb to about 2015). Some background on the complete study: In model experiments, template switching captured about one uniquely barcoded TCR beta cDNA molecule for every two T cells. Using deep sequencing normalized with unique cDNA molecular identifiers, the study measured how TCR beta repertoire diversity changes with age. Donors were grouped into four age groups: young (average 16 years), middle-aged (under 40), aged (around 60) and long-lived (82). To avoid experimental bias, donors of different ages were randomly spread across the sequencing lanes. For two donors (one aged 18 to 30 and one aged 80 or older), the study analyzed two additional independent replicas of 1 million unique cDNA reads from the same blood draw. Points the paper makes about the study in general: Conclusive comparison of naive and antigen-experienced compartments was prevented by the profiling of bulk unsorted PBMCs. Observed TCR beta diversity per million T cells fell roughly linearly with age, and a significant reduction was already apparent by age about 43. Because donor CMV infection status was unknown, age-related changes in expanded clonotypes were potentially confounded. The long-lived group showed more naive CD4+ T cells, fewer expanded clones and increased TCR diversity than the aged group, suggesting age selection. Estimates of total diversity based on one million sequenced T cells were regarded as lower bounds and as underestimates. The percentage of naive T cells measured by flow cytometry correlated strongly with observed TCR beta diversity.

Library method: 5' RACE. For sequencing, an Illumina HiSeq 2500 was employed. A second PCR of roughly 7 to 11 cycles was performed with a sample-barcoded 5' primer and a J-beta primer mix. A template-switch 5' adaptor carrying 12 random nucleotides introduced a unique molecular identifier onto each TCR beta cDNA molecule. Each sample yielded at least 2.5 million CDR3-containing paired-end reads. First-strand cDNA synthesis was performed from all RNA using the Mint cDNA synthesis kit, with priming by a TRBC-specific oligonucleotide. Following uracil-DNA glycosylase treatment, all cDNA underwent a first 18-cycle PCR with the universal primers M1SS and BC2_uni_R. The original pipeline was this. Each sample was normalized by randomly selecting 1 million high-quality reads, each carrying a distinct molecular identifier. Instead of being binned into consensus sequences, reads that shared molecular identifiers were thrown out. MiTCR, with a Q25 quality threshold and the strictest error-elimination algorithm, was used for CDR3 identification, clonotype clustering and error correction. A nonparametric unseen species model with Euler transformation was used to estimate lower-bound total TCR beta diversity. TCRdb reworked the public reads: Q25 trimming with fastp, MiXCR clone assembly, productive beta chains retained. CDR3 protein duplicates are merged, each entry listing the most common genes and DNA. None of the V and J calls come from the authors' own analysis; TCRdb made them. The sample table lists about 900,000 distinct CDR3 sequences, roughly 60% of them with a count of one. 28% of the sample is taken by the ten largest.

Systemically healthy Caucasian individuals from Russia, 35 to 50 in total and aged roughly 6 to 100 years, were included as donors. Each donor gave around 9 milliliters of peripheral blood, collected into EDTA-treated Vacutainer tubes. PBMCs were isolated by Ficoll-Paque density-gradient centrifugation, with at least 6 million obtained per sample. Trizol reagent was used to extract total RNA from the PBMCs, yielding at least 5.5 micrograms per sample. For every donor, flow cytometry on a PBMC aliquot measured the percentage of naive CD45RAhigh/CD27high T cells. Deletion took 6 bases off V and 4 bases off J, with a span of 6 bases between the germline ends. Including the terminal cysteine and phenylalanine, the CDR3 comprises 12 residues. CDR3 DNA is the only sequence kept; it has 36 bases, read in frame from the first base. From the germline V gene, CDR1 is MNHEY and CDR2 is SVGEGT. Notes on this clonotype: No antigen is known for it. No per-base quality is available; no much larger clone lies one base away.

The receptor's source is a man aged 30 to 45 in good health. Sample: blood. The rearranged chain carries TRBV6-2 or TRBV6-3 and TRBJ2-2; a tentative D call is TRBD1 (6 bases match). The DNA sequence reads TGTGCCAGCAGAGGGGGCACCGGGGAGCTGTTTTTT. It specifies CASRGGTGELFF.